These 5 T cell receptor beta chains were all obtained from the same sample, sequenced in a study of shared clonotypes between healthy human individuals. CD45RO-negative, CCR7-positively selected cells formed the naive CD8 fraction, excluding terminally differentiated effector memory CD45RA+ cells. TCRdb's table, derived via immunoSEQ multiplex PCR, lists solely in-frame clones and lacks some. Here the sample spans about 2 million clones, over 85% being singletons. The sequenced material came from naive CD8+ T cells sorted from blood. These TCRs come from a young man in good health.

This chain uses TRBV6-6 with TRBJ2-5, with D tentatively TRBD1 (5 bases). Between the trimmed V and J ends, which lost 4 bases and 2 bases, there was a span of 8 bases. Germline V lookup: CDR1 MNHNY, CDR2 SVGAGI (reference sequence). This CDR3 has 13 amino acids. The CDR3 bases are TGTGCCAGCAGTTCCGACAGTCAAGAGACCCAGTACTTC. Residues: CASSSDSQETQYF.

The count of this clone is one. This chain joins TRBV30 and TRBJ2-3; 7 nucleotides agree with TRBD2. V lost 3 bases to trimming and J lost 3 bases; unmatched junction nucleotides: 3. The CDR3 totals 13 residues. Germline V gene data show CDR1 as GTSNPN and CDR2 as SVGIG (reference sequence). The CDR3 reads CAWRPGGTDTQYF. The DNA for the CDR3 is TGTGCCTGGAGGCCCGGGGGGACAGATACGCAGTATTTT.

This clone was seen only once. The chain is built from TRBV19 and TRBJ2-1, with 10 bases matching TRBD2. The germline V gene has CDR1 LNHDA and CDR2 SQIVND (reference sequence). The trim removed 3 bases at V and 3 bases at J, leaving 8 bases unmatched. The CDR3 has 17 residues. The CDR3 nucleotides are TGTGCCAGTAGTATCGGGCGTGGGACTAGCGACTACAATGAGCAGTTCTTC. Encoded protein: CASSIGRGTSDYNEQFF.

This chain connects TRBV5-1 to TRBJ2-5; D gene unclear. V was clipped by 0 bases and J by 5 bases, with 8 bases between them. Germline CDR1 SGHRS, CDR2 YFSETQ. CDR3 length: 13 amino acids. The CDR3 reads CASSLEATETQYF. In DNA, the CDR3 is TGCGCCAGCAGCTTGGAGGCGACGGAGACCCAGTACTTC.

The chain uses TRBV9 and TRBJ1-1; TRBD1 matches at 10 bases. V lost 4 bases and J lost 3; bases outside the gene matches: 12. The CDR3 is made up of 17 amino acids. Germline-derived CDR1 and CDR2 are SGDLS and YYNGEE. The CDR3 loop is CASSISRDRGEYTEAFF. The CDR3 coding sequence is TGTGCCAGCAGCATCTCCCGGGACAGGGGAGAATACACTGAAGCTTTCTTT.